These 20 T cell receptor beta chains were all obtained from the same sample, sequenced in a study of T-cell memory formation after mild COVID-19 (dated by TCRdb to the early 2020s). Receptor amplification or capture employed 5' RACE. TCRdb names Illumina NovaSeq 6000 as the instrument used. TCRdb took the public reads, trimmed them with fastp at Q25, ran MiXCR for clone calling and kept in-frame beta chains. Records with the same CDR3 protein are collapsed into one entry carrying the most frequent genes and DNA. The sample yields around 210,000 distinct CDR3 sequences; around 9.1% were counted once. Clones ranked in the top ten supply roughly 4% of the sample. The sample consisted of PBMCs or a T cell subset sorted from them (not recorded which). The receptor set was obtained from a man between 18 and 29 years old who had mild COVID-19 (a few samples of this study predate the infection). The sample titles of this study are shuffled in the database, so cell type and time point are left out; the donor was told from shared clones.

This chain joins TRBV3-1 and TRBJ1-5, with 8 bases lining up with TRBD1. The CDR3 loop spans 15 amino acids. CDR1 and CDR2 (germline): LGHDT, YNNKEL (reference sequence). The V and J ends lost 3 bases and 6 bases, in that order; junction bases with no gene match: 7. This chain's CDR3 is CASSQQGAESQPQHF. In DNA form, the CDR3 reads TGTGCCAGCAGCCAGCAGGGGGCCGAAAGTCAGCCCCAGCATTTT. Full variable domain (remainder filled in from reference TRBV3-1 and TRBJ1-5): DTAVSQTPKYLVTQMGNDKSIKCEQNLGHDTMYWYKQDSKKFLKIMFSYNNKELIINETVPNRFSPKSPDKAHLNLHINSLELGDSAVYFCASSQQGAESQPQHFGDGTRLSIL.

Only a few counts were recorded for this clonotype. This rearrangement joins TRBV5-1 to TRBJ2-5; weak D call: TRBD1 (5 bases). V lost 5 bases, J lost 5 bases, and 16 bases lay in between. This CDR3 is 14 amino acids long. Germline loops: CDR1 SGHRS, CDR2 YFSETQ. In nucleotides, the CDR3 is TGCGCCAGCAGAGGGGCCGCTAATAAGGAGACCCAGTACTTC. It codes for CASRGAANKETQYF.

V and J are TRBV18 and TRBJ2-7, with D possibly matching TRBD1 (5 bases). CDR1 is KGHSH and CDR2 is LQKENI in the germline V gene. With 2 bases removed from V and 4 bases from J, the gap between germline ends came to 12 bases. The CDR3 sequence is 14 residues long. The CDR3 loop reads CASSPARVGYEQYF. CDR3 sequence (DNA): TGTGCCAGCTCACCAGCCAGGGTAGGGTACGAGCAGTACTTC.

Only a few counts were recorded for this clonotype. The J gene is TRBJ2-7, the V gene TRBV6-2 or TRBV6-3; D remains unclear. The germline CDR1 and CDR2 sequences are MNHEY and SVGEGT. This CDR3 has 12 residues. The germline V and J ends were trimmed by 5 bases and 3 bases, with 8 bases remaining between them. The chain's CDR3 is CASSPLGYEQYV. The CDR3 DNA reads TGTGCCAGCAGTCCCCTGGGCTACGAGCAGTACGTC.

This clonotype has a handful of counts. The chain couples TRBV2 to TRBJ1-1; tentatively, D is TRBD1 (5 bases). Trimming left V 0 bases short and J 4 bases short, with 12 bases between. The CDR3 loop spans 15 amino acids. Germline loops: CDR1 SNHLY, CDR2 FYNNEI. The CDR3 sequence is CASSEAPRGGTEAFF. CDR3 nucleotide sequence: TGTGCCAGCAGTGAAGCGCCAAGGGGTGGCACTGAAGCTTTCTTT.

This clonotype was detected only a few times. The rearrangement joins TRBV4-2 to TRBJ2-7, with 10 bases lining up with TRBD1. This CDR3 has 14 amino acids. CDR1 LGHNA and CDR2 YNFKEQ come from the germline V gene. The V and J ends lost 0 bases and 5 bases, in that order; junction bases with no gene match: 1. The CDR3: CASSQDGTGDEQYF. DNA of the CDR3: TGTGCCAGCAGCCAAGACGGGACAGGGGACGAGCAGTACTTC.

This clonotype was counted between two and nine times. The chain recombines TRBV20-1 with TRBJ1-1; 8 nucleotides line up with TRBD1. CDR1 and CDR2 (germline): DFQATT, SNEGSKA (reference sequence). CDR3 size: 14 residues. The ends lost 5 bases at V and 0 bases at J; junction bases unmatched: 5. CDR3 bases: TGCAGTGCTCCGCGGACAGGGATGAACACTGAAGCTTTCTTT. Translation gives CSAPRTGMNTEAFF.

In nucleotides, the CDR3 is TGTGCCAGCAGTGATACAGGAAGGCGGCCCCAGCATTTT. This translates into CASSDTGRRPQHF. This rearrangement joins TRBV6-1 to TRBJ1-5; TRBD1 is a possible D gene (5 bases). The CDR3 sequence is 13 residues long. Germline CDR1 and CDR2: MNHNS and SASEGT. V lost 3 bases to trimming and J lost 9 bases, with 12 bases between them.

This clonotype was detected a few times. This chain connects TRBV20-1 to TRBJ2-1; D is unclear. Germline lookup yields CDR1 DFQATT and CDR2 SNEGSKA (reference sequence). V was pared by 5 bases and J by 3 bases, with 2 bases between. The CDR3 is made up of 10 amino acids. CDR3: CSADYNEQFF. Here the CDR3 DNA reads TGCAGTGCTGACTACAATGAGCAGTTCTTC.

There are a few counts of this clonotype. The J gene is TRBJ2-3, the V gene TRBV11-2; 9 bases are a match to TRBD2. Losses at the gene ends were 5 bases for V and 1 base for J; bases not matched to a gene: 7. The length of the CDR3 is 16 residues. CDR1 is SGHAT and CDR2 is FQNNGV in the germline V gene. The CDR3 loop is CASSRTLAGGTDTQYF. CDR3 nucleotides: TGTGCCAGCAGCCGTACTTTAGCGGGAGGCACAGATACGCAGTATTTT. Variable domain in full (rest from reference TRBV11-2 and TRBJ2-3): EAGVAQSPRYKIIEKRQSVAFWCNPISGHATLYWYQQILGQGPKLLIQFQNNGVVDDSQLPKDRFSAERLKGVDSTLKIQPAKLEDSAVYLCASSRTLAGGTDTQYFGPGTRLTVL.

The chain employs TRBV7-3 and TRBJ2-7; D is possibly TRBD2 (5 bases). Germline CDR1 is SGHTA and CDR2 is FQGTGA. V was pared by 6 bases and J by 2 bases, with 14 bases between. The CDR3 is made up of 14 amino acids. The CDR3 DNA sequence: TGTGCCAGCAGTGACTACGTCCAACCCTACGAGCAGTACTTC. Its protein is CASSDYVQPYEQYF. Complete variable domain (other parts from reference TRBV7-3 and TRBJ2-7): GAGVSQTPSNKVTEKGKYVELRCDPISGHTALYWYRQSLGQGPEFLIYFQGTGAADDSGLPNDRFFAVRPEGSVSTLKIQRTERGDSAVYLCASSDYVQPYEQYFGPGTRLTVT.

This clonotype has at least ten counts. The V and J genes are TRBV7-2 and TRBJ2-2, with 9 bases lining up with TRBD2. Germline V CDR1 and CDR2: SGHTA, FQGNSA. The CDR3 spans 14 residues. Trimming at V came to 3 bases and at J to 5 bases, leaving 1 base not matched to a gene. Written as DNA, the CDR3 is TGTGCCAGCAGCTTGGCGGGGGGGACCGGGGAGCTGTTTTTT. Protein: CASSLAGGTGELFF.

This clonotype was detected many times. V usage is TRBV5-1 and J usage is TRBJ1-1; 9 nucleotides align to TRBD1. Germline values: CDR1 SGHRS, CDR2 YFSETQ. Trimming cost V 0 bases and J 11 bases; bases outside gene matches: 14. The CDR3 extends over 16 amino acids. In DNA form, the CDR3 reads TGCGCCAGCAGCTTGGGAGGGACAGGGCGCGGAGAAGCGGCTTTCTTT. This translates into CASSLGGTGRGEAAFF.

This clonotype was picked up a small number of times. This chain links TRBV3-1 with TRBJ1-1; no firm D call. Between the trimmed V and J ends, which lost 4 bases and 4 bases, there was a span of 4 bases. The CDR3 is made up of 11 amino acids. CDR1 LGHDT and CDR2 YNNKEL come from the germline V gene (reference sequence). DNA for the CDR3: TGTGCCAGCAGCCGCTCCACTGAAGCTTTCTTT. This translates into CASSRSTEAFF.

This clonotype was counted between two and nine times. This chain uses TRBV12-3 or TRBV12-4 with TRBJ1-1; a weak D match, TRBD1 (6 bases). With 2 bases removed from V and 2 bases from J, the gap between germline ends came to 9 bases. This CDR3 contains 14 residues. CDR3 region: CASSLIQGNTEAFF. DNA of the CDR3: TGTGCCAGCAGTTTAATACAGGGTAACACTGAAGCTTTCTTT.

The chain recombines TRBV7-9 with TRBJ2-2; 7 bases align to TRBD2. This CDR3 spans 15 amino acids. CDR1 and CDR2 from the germline V gene are SEHNR and FQNEAQ (reference sequence). Germline trimming cut 4 bases from V and 4 bases from J; bases unmatched to any gene: 6. The CDR3 spells CASSSPAGVTGELFF. The CDR3 DNA sequence: TGTGCCAGCAGCTCACCCGCGGGGGTCACCGGGGAGCTGTTTTTT.

In its sample, this clonotype was seen many times. The chain is built from TRBV10-3 and TRBJ2-3, with D unclear. V lost 0 bases, J lost 14 bases, and 15 bases lay in between. In germline, CDR1 is ENHRY, CDR2 SYGVKD. The CDR3 has 13 amino acids. This CDR3 is CAISESILDPRYF. CDR3 nucleotides: TGTGCCATCAGTGAGTCGATTCTGGACCCCAGGTATTTT.

This clonotype was seen a handful of times. This sequence joins TRBV20-1 and TRBJ2-5; TRBD2 matches at 11 bases. J was trimmed by 1 base and V by 3 bases; bases with no gene match: 4. The CDR3 extends over 15 amino acids. In germline, CDR1 is DFQATT, CDR2 SNEGSKA (reference sequence). CDR3 loop: CSASPSGGPQETQYF. The CDR3 nucleotides are TGCAGTGCTAGCCCTAGCGGGGGGCCCCAAGAGACCCAGTACTTC.

This clonotype was picked up a small number of times. The rearrangement joins TRBV19 to TRBJ1-2; D unresolved. This CDR3 comprises 14 residues. Deletions cut 3 bases from V and 3 bases from J, with 11 bases between. The germline gives CDR1 LNHDA, CDR2 SQIVND (reference sequence). This chain's CDR3 is CASSIPGTYYGYTF. The CDR3 region has the DNA TGTGCCAGTAGTATCCCAGGAACATACTATGGCTACACCTTC.

This clonotype was observed many times. The rearrangement links TRBV3-1 to TRBJ1-3, with D perhaps matching TRBD1 (6 bases). Germline V lookup: CDR1 LGHDT, CDR2 YNNKEL (reference sequence). The CDR3 spans 15 residues. The germline V and J ends were trimmed by 6 bases and 4 bases, with 16 bases remaining between them. The CDR3 DNA reads TGTGCCAGCAGTGCATACAGGGACGGCGGAAACACCATATATTTT. This codes for CASSAYRDGGNTIYF.